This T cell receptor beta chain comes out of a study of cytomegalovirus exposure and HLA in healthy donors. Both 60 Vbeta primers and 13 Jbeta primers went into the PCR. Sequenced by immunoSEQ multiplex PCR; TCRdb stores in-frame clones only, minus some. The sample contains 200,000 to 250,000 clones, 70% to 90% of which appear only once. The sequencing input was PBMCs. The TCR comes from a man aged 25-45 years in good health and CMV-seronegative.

In nucleotides, the CDR3 is TGTGCCAGTAGTATAGCGTCTTCCCGGGGCAATCAGCCCCAGCATTTT. As protein: CASSIASSRGNQPQHF. V is TRBV19 and J is TRBJ1-5; D is uncertain. The V gene lost 1 base and the J gene lost 2 bases, with 12 bases spanning the gap. The CDR3 has 16 amino acids. Per the germline V gene, CDR1 is LNHDA and CDR2 is SQIVND (reference sequence).